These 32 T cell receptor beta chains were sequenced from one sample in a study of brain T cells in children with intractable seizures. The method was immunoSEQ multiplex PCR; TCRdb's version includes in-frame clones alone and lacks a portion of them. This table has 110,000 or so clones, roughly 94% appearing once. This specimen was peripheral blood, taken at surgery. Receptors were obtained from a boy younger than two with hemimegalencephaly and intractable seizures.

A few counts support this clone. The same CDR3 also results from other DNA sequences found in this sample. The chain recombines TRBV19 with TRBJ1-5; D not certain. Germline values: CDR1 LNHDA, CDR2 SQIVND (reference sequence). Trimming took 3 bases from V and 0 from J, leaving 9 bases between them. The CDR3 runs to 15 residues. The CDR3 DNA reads TGTGCCAGTAGTATTACCCACAGTAGCAATCAGCCCCAGCATTTT. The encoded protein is CASSITHSSNQPQHF.

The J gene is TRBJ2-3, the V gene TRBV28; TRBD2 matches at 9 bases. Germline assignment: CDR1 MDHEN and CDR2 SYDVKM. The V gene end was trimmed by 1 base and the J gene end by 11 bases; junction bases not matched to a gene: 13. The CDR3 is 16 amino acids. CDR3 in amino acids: CASSLSAVAGGSQQYF. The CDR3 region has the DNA TGTGCCAGCAGTTTATCCGCCGTTGCGGGAGGGAGTCAGCAGTATTTT.

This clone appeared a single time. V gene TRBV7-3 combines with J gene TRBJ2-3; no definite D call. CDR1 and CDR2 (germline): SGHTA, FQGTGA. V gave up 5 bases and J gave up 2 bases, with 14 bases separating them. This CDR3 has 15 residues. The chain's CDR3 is CASSRAPQTTDTQYF. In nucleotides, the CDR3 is TGTGCCAGCAGCCGGGCCCCCCAAACCACAGATACGCAGTATTTT. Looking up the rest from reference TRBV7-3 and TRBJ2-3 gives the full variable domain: GAGVSQTPSNKVTEKGKYVELRCDPISGHTALYWYRQSLGQGPEFLIYFQGTGAADDSGLPNDRFFAVRPEGSVSTLKIQRTERGDSAVYLCASSRAPQTTDTQYFGPGTRLTVL.

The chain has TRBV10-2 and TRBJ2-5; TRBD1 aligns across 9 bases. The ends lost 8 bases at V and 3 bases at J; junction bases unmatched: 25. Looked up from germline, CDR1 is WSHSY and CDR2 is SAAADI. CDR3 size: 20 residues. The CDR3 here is CASSGVVLGTGPLGKETQYF. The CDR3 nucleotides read TGCGCCAGCTCGGGGGTTGTACTGGGGACAGGGCCATTGGGGAAAGAGACCCAGTACTTC.

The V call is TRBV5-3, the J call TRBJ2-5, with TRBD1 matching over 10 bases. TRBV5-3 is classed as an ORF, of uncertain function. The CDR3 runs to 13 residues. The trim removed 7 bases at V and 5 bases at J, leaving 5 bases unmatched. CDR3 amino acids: CARPDRGQETQYF. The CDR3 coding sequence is TGTGCCAGACCCGACAGGGGGCAGGAGACCCAGTACTTC.

CDR3 nucleotides: TGTGCCAGCACCATGGGACTAGCGGGAGTTGGAGAGACCCAGTACTTC. This codes for CASTMGLAGVGETQYF. J is TRBJ2-5 and V is TRBV3-1 (or the pseudogene TRBV3-2), with 14 positions matching TRBD2. The CDR3 extends over 16 amino acids. The V gene's germline CDR1 is LGHDT and CDR2 YNNKEL (reference sequence). Unmatched junction bases numbered 8, after V lost 7 bases and J lost 4 bases.

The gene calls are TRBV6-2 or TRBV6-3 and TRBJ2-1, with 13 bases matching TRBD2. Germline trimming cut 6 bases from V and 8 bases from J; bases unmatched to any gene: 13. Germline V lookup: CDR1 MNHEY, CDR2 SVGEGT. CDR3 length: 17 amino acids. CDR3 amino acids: CASRPPWTSGSPHEQFF. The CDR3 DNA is TGTGCCAGCAGACCTCCTTGGACTAGCGGGAGTCCCCATGAGCAGTTCTTC.

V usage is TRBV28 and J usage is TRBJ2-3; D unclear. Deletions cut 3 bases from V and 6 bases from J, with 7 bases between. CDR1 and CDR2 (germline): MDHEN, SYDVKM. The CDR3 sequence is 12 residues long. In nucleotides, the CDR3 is TGTGCCAGCAGTTTGTCCGGGGATACGCAGTATTTT. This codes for CASSLSGDTQYF.

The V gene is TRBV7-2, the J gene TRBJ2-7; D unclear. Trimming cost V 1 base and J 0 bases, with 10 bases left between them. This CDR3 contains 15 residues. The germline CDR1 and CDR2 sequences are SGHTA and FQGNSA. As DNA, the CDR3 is TGTGCCAGCAGCTTAGAGTGGACGCACTCCTACGAGCAGTACTTC. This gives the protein CASSLEWTHSYEQYF.

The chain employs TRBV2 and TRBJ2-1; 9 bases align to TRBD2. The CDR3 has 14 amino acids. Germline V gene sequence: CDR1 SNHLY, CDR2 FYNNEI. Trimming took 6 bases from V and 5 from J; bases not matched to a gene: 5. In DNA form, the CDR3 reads TGTGCCAGCAGGTTCGGGACTAGCAACAATGAGCAGTTCTTC. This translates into CASRFGTSNNEQFF. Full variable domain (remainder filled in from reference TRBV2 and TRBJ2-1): EPEVTQTPSHQVTQMGQEVILRCVPISNHLYFYWYRQILGQKVEFLVSFYNNEISEKSEIFDDQFSVERPDGSNFTLKIRSTKLEDSAMYFCASRFGTSNNEQFFGPGTRLTVL.

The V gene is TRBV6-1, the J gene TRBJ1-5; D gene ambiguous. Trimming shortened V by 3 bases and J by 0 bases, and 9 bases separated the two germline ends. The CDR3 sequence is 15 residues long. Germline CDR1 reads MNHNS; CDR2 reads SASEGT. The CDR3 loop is CASSEGTSSNQPQHF. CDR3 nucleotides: TGTGCCAGCAGTGAGGGCACTTCTAGCAATCAGCCCCAGCATTTT.

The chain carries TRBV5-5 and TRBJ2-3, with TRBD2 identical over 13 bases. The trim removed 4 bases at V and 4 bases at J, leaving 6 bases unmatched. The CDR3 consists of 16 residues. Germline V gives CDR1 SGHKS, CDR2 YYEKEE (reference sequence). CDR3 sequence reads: CASSPRLAGGPDTQYF. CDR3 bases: TGTGCCAGCAGCCCGCGACTAGCGGGAGGCCCAGATACGCAGTATTTT.

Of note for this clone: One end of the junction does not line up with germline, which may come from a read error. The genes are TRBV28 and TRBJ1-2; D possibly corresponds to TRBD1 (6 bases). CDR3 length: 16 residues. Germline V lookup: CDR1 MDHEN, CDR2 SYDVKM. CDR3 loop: CAGSAFSRTANYGYTF. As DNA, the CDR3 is TGTGCCGGCAGTGCATTTTCCCGGACAGCTAACTATGGCTACACCTTC.

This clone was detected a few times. The CDR3 here is CASSDLRWVLETEAFF. In nucleotides, the CDR3 is TGTGCCAGCAGTGACCTCCGCTGGGTTCTGGAAACTGAAGCTTTCTTT. V is TRBV6-4 and J is TRBJ1-1; D gene ambiguous. This CDR3 spans 16 amino acids. The V end lost 2 bases, the J end lost 5 bases, and 18 bases lay between the germline ends. CDR1 and CDR2 (germline): MRHNA, SNTAGT.

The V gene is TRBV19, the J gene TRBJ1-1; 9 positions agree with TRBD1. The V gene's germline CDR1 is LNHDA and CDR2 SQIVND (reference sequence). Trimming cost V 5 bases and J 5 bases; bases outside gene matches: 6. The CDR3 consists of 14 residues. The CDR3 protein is CASSRDRGRTEAFF. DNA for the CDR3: TGTGCCAGTAGTCGCGACAGGGGGAGAACTGAAGCTTTCTTT.

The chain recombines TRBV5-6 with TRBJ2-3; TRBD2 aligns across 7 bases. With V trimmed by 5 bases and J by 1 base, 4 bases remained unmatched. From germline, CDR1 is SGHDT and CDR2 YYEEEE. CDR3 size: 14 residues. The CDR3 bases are TGTGCCAGCAGGGTCGCGGGAGGCACAGATACGCAGTATTTT. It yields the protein CASRVAGGTDTQYF.

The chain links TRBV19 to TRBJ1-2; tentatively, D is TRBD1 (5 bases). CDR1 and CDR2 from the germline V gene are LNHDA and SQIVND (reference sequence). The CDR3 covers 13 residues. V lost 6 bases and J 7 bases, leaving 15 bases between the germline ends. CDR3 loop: CASSRETSGGYTF. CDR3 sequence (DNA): TGTGCCAGTAGCAGGGAAACATCGGGTGGCTACACCTTC.

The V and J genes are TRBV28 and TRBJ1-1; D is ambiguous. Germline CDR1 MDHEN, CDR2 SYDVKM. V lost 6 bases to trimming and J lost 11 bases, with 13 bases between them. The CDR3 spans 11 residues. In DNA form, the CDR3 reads TGTGCCAGCAGGGAAACCCGAGGGGCTTTCTTT. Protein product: CASRETRGAFF.

This CDR3 reads CASSHATRPSEQYF. In DNA form, the CDR3 reads TGTGCCAGCTCTCACGCCACTAGGCCGAGCGAGCAGTACTTC. The chain links TRBV25-1 to TRBJ2-7, with a tentative D call TRBD2 (5 bases). The germline gives CDR1 MGHDK, CDR2 SYGVNS. The CDR3 has 14 amino acids. The ends were cut back, 8 bases at V and 6 bases at J, with 20 bases in the middle.

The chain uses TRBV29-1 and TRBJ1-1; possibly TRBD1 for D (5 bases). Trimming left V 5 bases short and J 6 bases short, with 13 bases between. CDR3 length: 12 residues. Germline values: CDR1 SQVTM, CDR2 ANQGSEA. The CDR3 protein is CSVTRVGAEAFF. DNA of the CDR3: TGCAGCGTTACCCGGGTGGGGGCTGAAGCTTTCTTT.

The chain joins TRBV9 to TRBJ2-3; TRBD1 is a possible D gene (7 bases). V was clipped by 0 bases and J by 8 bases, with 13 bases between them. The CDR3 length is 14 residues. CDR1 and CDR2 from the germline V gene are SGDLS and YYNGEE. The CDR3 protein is CASSVGGRGVTQYF. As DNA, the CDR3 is TGTGCCAGCAGCGTAGGCGGCAGGGGGGTTACGCAGTATTTT.

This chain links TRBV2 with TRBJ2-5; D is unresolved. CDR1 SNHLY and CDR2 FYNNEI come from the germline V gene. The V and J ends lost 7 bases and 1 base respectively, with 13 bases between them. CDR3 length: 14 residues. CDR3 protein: CASKNSPSQETQYF. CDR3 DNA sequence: TGTGCCAGCAAGAATTCTCCTTCCCAAGAGACCCAGTACTTC.

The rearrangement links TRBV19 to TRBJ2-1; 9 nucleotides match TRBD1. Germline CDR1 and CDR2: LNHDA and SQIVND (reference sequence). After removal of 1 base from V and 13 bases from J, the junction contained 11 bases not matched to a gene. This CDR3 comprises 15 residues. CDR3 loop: CASSIVGTGPEGQFF. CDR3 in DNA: TGTGCCAGTAGTATAGTGGGGACAGGGCCTGAGGGACAGTTCTTC.

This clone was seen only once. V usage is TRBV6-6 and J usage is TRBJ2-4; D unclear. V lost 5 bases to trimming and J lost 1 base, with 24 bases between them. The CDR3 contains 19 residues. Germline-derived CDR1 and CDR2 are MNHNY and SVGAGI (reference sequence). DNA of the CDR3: TGTGCCAGCAGTCGCCGGGCCGCCAGCCCCGGTGCGGCCAAAAACATTCAGTACTTC. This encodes CASSRRAASPGAAKNIQYF.

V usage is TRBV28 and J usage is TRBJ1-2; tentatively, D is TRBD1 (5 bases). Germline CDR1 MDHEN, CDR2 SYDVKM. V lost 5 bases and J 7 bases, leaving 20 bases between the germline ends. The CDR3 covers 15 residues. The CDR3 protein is CASSPLDKNTGGYTF. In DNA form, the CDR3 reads TGTGCCAGCAGTCCCCTGGACAAAAACACAGGTGGCTACACCTTC.

CDR3 residues: CASSPHGLVAGELFF. CDR3 sequence (DNA): TGCGCCAGCAGTCCACATGGACTAGTCGCCGGGGAGCTGTTTTTT. This chain links TRBV23-1 with TRBJ2-2; 7 nucleotides match TRBD2. TRBV23-1 carries the ORF label, with uncertain function. There are 15 residues in the CDR3. With V trimmed by 4 bases and J by 6 bases, 8 bases remained unmatched.

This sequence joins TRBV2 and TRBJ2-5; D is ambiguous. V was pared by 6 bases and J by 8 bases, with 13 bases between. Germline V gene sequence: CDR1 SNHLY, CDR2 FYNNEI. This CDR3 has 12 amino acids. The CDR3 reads CASSVQVCTQYF. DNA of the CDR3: TGTGCCAGCAGCGTCCAGGTATGTACCCAGTACTTC.

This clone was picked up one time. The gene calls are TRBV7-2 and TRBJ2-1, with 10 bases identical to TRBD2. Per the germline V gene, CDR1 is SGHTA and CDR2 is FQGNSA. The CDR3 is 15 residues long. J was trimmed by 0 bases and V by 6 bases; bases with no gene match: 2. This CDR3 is CASRPSGSSYNEQFF. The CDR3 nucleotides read TGTGCCAGCAGGCCTAGCGGGAGCTCCTACAATGAGCAGTTCTTC.

The CDR3 sequence: CKGTSTETQYF. The CDR3 region has the DNA TGCAAAGGGACTAGCACAGAGACCCAGTACTTC. The chain links TRBV29-1 to TRBJ2-5, with 9 bases aligning to TRBD2. The CDR3 sequence is 11 residues long. Germline V gene lookup returns CDR1 SQVTM and CDR2 ANQGSEA.

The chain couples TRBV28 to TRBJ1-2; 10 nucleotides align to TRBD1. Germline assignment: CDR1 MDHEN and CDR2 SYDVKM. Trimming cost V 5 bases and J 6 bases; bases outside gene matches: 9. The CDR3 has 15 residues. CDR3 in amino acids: CASSPPTGGANGYTF. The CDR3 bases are TGTGCCAGCAGTCCACCGACAGGGGGCGCGAATGGCTACACCTTC.

Written as DNA, the CDR3 is TGTGCCAGCAGTTTATCGTCGGGACCTAATTCACCCCTCCACTTT. Encoded protein: CASSLSSGPNSPLHF. V usage is TRBV27 and J usage is TRBJ1-6; tentatively, D is TRBD1 (5 bases). This CDR3 is 15 amino acids long. V dropped 0 bases and J dropped 6 bases, with 9 bases sitting between them. Germline V gene data show CDR1 as MNHEY and CDR2 as SMNVEV (reference sequence).

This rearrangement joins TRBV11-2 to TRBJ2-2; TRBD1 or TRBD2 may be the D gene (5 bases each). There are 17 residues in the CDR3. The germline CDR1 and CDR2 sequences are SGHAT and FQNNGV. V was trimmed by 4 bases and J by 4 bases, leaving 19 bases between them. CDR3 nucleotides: TGTGCCAGCAGCTACAGTCTCGGGGCCCGAGCCACCGGGGAGCTGTTTTTT. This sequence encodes CASSYSLGARATGELFF. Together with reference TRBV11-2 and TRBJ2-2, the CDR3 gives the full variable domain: EAGVAQSPRYKIIEKRQSVAFWCNPISGHATLYWYQQILGQGPKLLIQFQNNGVVDDSQLPKDRFSAERLKGVDSTLKIQPAKLEDSAVYLCASSYSLGARATGELFFGEGSRLTVL.